This TCR beta chain was documented in a study of shared clonotypes between healthy human individuals (dated by TCRdb to between 2020 and 2021). For the wider study: The cohort comprised two women and a few men aged 18 to 49 years. Different laboratories and diverse techniques were used to prepare libraries and sequence TCR repertoires, to increase sequencing depth and limit assay-specific biases. Between about 0.94 and 8.9 billion PBMCs per donor were obtained by leukapheresis. The study deeply sequenced blood TCR repertoires of roughly five healthy adults to estimate repertoire size and the extent of clonotype sharing between individuals. For each donor, CD4 naive and CD4 memory were each run on three plates, CD8 naive on two plates, and CD8 memory on one plate.

CD8 naive samples were obtained by positive selection for CCR7 among CD45RO-negative cells, yielding a CD45RA+CCR7+ population from which TemRA cells were excluded. Donors were healthy HIV-negative adults with no recently reported acute infections or vaccinations. Only Caucasian adults living in Nashville, Tennessee, USA were represented among the donors. Blood was obtained by leukapheresis, after which PBMCs were separated by Ficoll-Histopaque density gradient centrifugation and cryopreserved in liquid nitrogen vapor phase. Analytical flow cytometry was used to check the purity and quantity of every magnetically sorted T cell population. From each sorted fraction, genomic DNA was isolated and quantified by UV absorbance on a Nanodrop 2000c. CDR1 and CDR2 were assigned from the germline V gene (reference sequence) as LNHDA and SQIVND. Including the terminal cysteine and phenylalanine, the CDR3 comprises 14 residues. Left in the record is the CDR3 DNA by itself, 42 bases read in frame from the first base. At the junction V is shortened by 2 bases and J by 2 bases, with 10 bases in between.

To note about this clone: The specificity of this receptor is unknown. It has no much larger one-base neighbor in the sample; base qualities were not kept.

Using the deep immunoSEQ assay, TCR CDR3 regions were amplified from genomic DNA by multiplex PCR. Extracted genomic DNA from each cell subset was spread evenly across all wells of several immunoSEQ 96-well plates, with each plate serving as a replicate. For sorted subsets, approximately 210 ng genomic DNA, equal to about 30,000 T cell genomes, was loaded into each replicate PCR. The purified libraries were quantified using a Qubit 3.0 fluorometer, sized with a Bioanalyzer 2100, and then quantified again using the KAPA Library Quantification kit. Every immunoSEQ 96-well plate was sequenced on a separate single-read 150-cycle Illumina NextSeq 550 flow cell. The source study handled its data this way. Because only junctional sequences without quality scores were contained in the immunoSEQ output, filtering matching that applied to full-length reads could not be performed. To assign V/J genes and CDR3, sequences were annotated using PyIR, a Python wrapper for IgBLAST v1.9, with IMGT germline references. Reads with weak V/J assignments (E-value above 1e-6), missing CDR3, stop codons, out-of-frame junctions, or ambiguous translated residues were removed. V3J clonotypes were defined as sequences sharing an identical inferred V gene, J gene, and CDR3 amino acid sequence. To compute the percentage overlap between repertoires, the number of shared unique clonotypes was divided by the size of the smaller repertoire. Richness of each repertoire was evaluated using RTK rarefaction, the Chao1 estimator, and Recon v2.1 estimates of unobserved clonotypes. OLGA was used to compute generation probabilities for all TCRbeta clonotypes that the gDNA method yielded from a handful of donors. TCRdb obtained this table from immuneACCESS and retained in-frame rearrangements with V and J assigned. These tables miss some clones; where compared with another copy, unresolved V genes account for less than half of the shortfall, and the remainder is unexplained. V, J and clone size derive from that table, while D and trimming were established from the DNA sequence. This sample comprises millions of clones, 85% to 95% of them detected only once. The top ten clones comprise about 1.1% of the sample.

Findings and caveats that apply to the study as a whole: Because the study included only a small number of donors, the genetic and exposure-history diversity represented was limited. Based on pairwise subsampling, the degree of clonotype sharing among donors was expected to be affected by sequencing depth. Even with the large sequencing depth, rarefaction of the sorted-subset datasets indicated that sequencing was incomplete. Only blood was sampled, and tissue TCR repertoires likely differ from those in blood. When several donors were compared, the shared fraction of clonotypes was about 5.4% for naive CD4, around 3.5% for naive CD8, more than 2% for memory CD4, and 0.35% to 0.4% for memory CD8. Naive subsets generally had larger estimated clonotype richness than memory subsets did. Clonotypes shared by all four sorted-subset donors showed higher generation probabilities than non-shared clonotypes.

Sample: naive CD8+ T cells sorted from blood. The sample's cell subset or site, from its label and the paper: CD45RA+CCR7+. In this chain, TRBV19 is recombined with TRBJ2-7; the D gene is perhaps TRBD1, from 5 matching bases. The receptor was isolated from a man between 18 and 29 years old in good health. The CDR3 protein: CASSISAGTYEQYF. The nucleotides are TGTGCCAGTAGTATAAGTGCAGGGACCTACGAGCAGTACTTC.